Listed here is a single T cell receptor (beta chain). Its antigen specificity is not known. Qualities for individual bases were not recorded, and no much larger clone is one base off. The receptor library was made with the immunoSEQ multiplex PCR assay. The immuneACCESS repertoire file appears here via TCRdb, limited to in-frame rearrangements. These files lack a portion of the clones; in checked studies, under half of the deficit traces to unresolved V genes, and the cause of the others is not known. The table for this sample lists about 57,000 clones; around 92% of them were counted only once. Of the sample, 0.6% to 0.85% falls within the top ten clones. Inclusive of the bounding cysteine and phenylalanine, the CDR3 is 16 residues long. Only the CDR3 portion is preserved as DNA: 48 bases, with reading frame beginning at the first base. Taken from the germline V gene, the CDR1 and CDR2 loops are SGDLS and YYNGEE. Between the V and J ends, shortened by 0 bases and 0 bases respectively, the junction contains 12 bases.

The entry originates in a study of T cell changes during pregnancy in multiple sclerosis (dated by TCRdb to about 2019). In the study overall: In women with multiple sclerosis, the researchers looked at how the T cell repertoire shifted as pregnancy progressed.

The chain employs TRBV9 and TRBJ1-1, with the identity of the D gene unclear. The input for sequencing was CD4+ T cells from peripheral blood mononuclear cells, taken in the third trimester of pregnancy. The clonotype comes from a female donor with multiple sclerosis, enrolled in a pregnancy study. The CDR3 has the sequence CASSVGVGLMNTEAFF. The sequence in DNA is TGTGCCAGCAGCGTAGGAGTAGGACTCATGAACACTGAAGCTTTCTTT.